The T cell receptor beta chain described here comes from a study of T-cell memory formation after mild COVID-19. TCRdb itself ran the 5' RACE reads through MiXCR, one entry per CDR3 protein. Among around 340,000 distinct CDR3 sequences listed, about 16% were seen once. Trimming took 0 bases from V and 1 from J, leaving 10 bases between them. Germline V gene data show CDR1 as LGHNA and CDR2 as YSLEER. The CDR3 consists of 15 residues. This sequence joins TRBV4-3 and TRBJ2-7; D gene unclear. The sample comprised PBMCs or a T cell subset sorted from them (not recorded which). The sequence was collected from a man aged 18 to 30 who had mild COVID-19 (a few samples of this study predate the infection). Cell type and time point are not known. CDR3 bases: TGCGCCAGCAGCCAAGAGTGGTACAGTTCCTACGAGCAGTACTTC. Its translation: CASSQEWYSSYEQYF.